These 22 T cell receptor beta chains were sequenced from one sample in a study of blood T cell repertoires in COVID-19. Sequencing was performed with immunoSEQ multiplex PCR; in TCRdb, only in-frame clones are kept and a portion is missing. The sample lists a few hundred thousand clones, more than 80% occurring once. Sequenced sample: peripheral blood. These receptors were taken from a woman over 75 with acute or convalescent COVID-19.

V is TRBV7-9 and J is TRBJ2-5; 9 bases align to TRBD2. The CDR3 is made up of 14 amino acids. CDR1 and CDR2 (germline): SEHNR, FQNEAQ (reference sequence). The junction had 2 bases not matched to a gene; V was cut back by 3 bases and J by 3 bases. The CDR3 region has the DNA TGTGCCAGCAGCTTGTGGACTAGCGAAGAGACCCAGTACTTC. Its protein is CASSLWTSEETQYF. The whole variable domain, remainder taken from reference TRBV7-9 and TRBJ2-5, is DTGVSQNPRHKITKRGQNVTFRCDPISEHNRLYWYRQTLGQGPEFLTYFQNEAQLEKSRLLSDRFSAERPKGSFSTLEIQRTEQGDSAMYLCASSLWTSEETQYFGPGTRLLVL.

The chain has TRBV11-2 and TRBJ1-1; perhaps TRBD1 as D (5 bases). There are 16 residues in the CDR3. The V gene lost 3 bases and the J gene lost 6 bases, with 20 bases spanning the gap. Per germline, CDR1 SGHAT and CDR2 FQNNGV. The chain's CDR3 is CASSFSVTGRAAEAFF. CDR3 in DNA: TGTGCCAGCAGCTTTTCTGTTACAGGTCGGGCGGCTGAAGCTTTCTTT.

CDR3 in amino acids: CASSVRGGNYNEQFF. As DNA, the CDR3 is TGTGCCAGCAGCGTGAGGGGGGGGAATTACAATGAGCAGTTCTTC. The chain is built from TRBV11-3 and TRBJ2-1; D possibly corresponds to TRBD2 (7 bases). The V gene lost 5 bases and the J gene lost 4 bases, with 15 bases spanning the gap. Germline-derived CDR1 and CDR2 are SGHNT and YENEEA. The CDR3 totals 15 residues. Full variable domain (rest looked up from reference TRBV11-3 and TRBJ2-1): EAGVVQSPRYKIIEKKQPVAFWCNPISGHNTLYWYLQNLGQGPELLIRYENEEAVDDSQLPKDRFSAERLKGVDSTLKIQPAELGDSAVYLCASSVRGGNYNEQFFGPGTRLTVL.

The sample holds many counts of this clone. Other DNA variants within this sample encode the same CDR3. The J gene is TRBJ2-2, the V gene TRBV7-9; 7 nucleotides align to TRBD2. The CDR3 is made up of 14 amino acids. Germline V gene data show CDR1 as SEHNR and CDR2 as FQNEAQ (reference sequence). J gave up 3 bases and V 7 bases, and 5 bases lay outside the gene matches. The DNA of the CDR3 is TGTGCCAGCACTCCGCGGGGGTACACCGGGGAGCTGTTTTTT. This translates into CASTPRGYTGELFF. The whole variable domain, remainder taken from reference TRBV7-9 and TRBJ2-2, is DTGVSQNPRHKITKRGQNVTFRCDPISEHNRLYWYRQTLGQGPEFLTYFQNEAQLEKSRLLSDRFSAERPKGSFSTLEIQRTEQGDSAMYLCASTPRGYTGELFFGEGSRLTVL.

As regards this clone: At one end the junction does not follow the germline gene, possibly because of a read error. This chain's CDR3 is CASSLPWTGANTGELFF. For the CDR3, the DNA is TGTGCCAGCAGCCTACCGTGGACAGGGGCGAATACCGGGGAGCTGTTTTTT. This rearrangement joins TRBV7-9 to TRBJ2-2, with 9 bases matching TRBD1. The CDR3 extends over 17 amino acids. CDR1 SEHNR and CDR2 FQNEAQ come from the germline V gene (reference sequence).

Only a few counts were recorded for this clone. The chain carries TRBV9 and TRBJ2-7, with 11 bases lining up with TRBD2. V shed 4 bases and J 2 bases; nucleotides not matched to a gene: 5. CDR3 size: 15 residues. Germline V gene lookup returns CDR1 SGDLS and CDR2 YYNGEE. CDR3 nucleotides: TGTGCCAGCAGCCCCTTAGCGGGAGGGGCCTACGAGCAGTACTTC. Residues: CASSPLAGGAYEQYF. Based on the CDR3 plus reference TRBV9 and TRBJ2-7, the full variable domain is DSGVTQTPKHLITATGQRVTLRCSPRSGDLSVYWYQQSLDQGLQFLIQYYNGEERAKGNILERFSAQQFPDLHSELNLSSLELGDSALYFCASSPLAGGAYEQYFGPGTRLTVT.

This clone was observed at least ten times. Distinct nucleotide sequences in the sample also encode this CDR3. The chain's CDR3 is CASSLEQGGTYEQYF. The CDR3, as DNA: TGTGCCAGCAGCTTAGAACAGGGGGGGACCTACGAGCAGTACTTC. J is TRBJ2-7 and V is TRBV11-1, with D perhaps TRBD1 (8 bases). Germline lookup yields CDR1 SGHAT and CDR2 FQDESV (reference sequence). The CDR3 sequence is 15 residues long. The ends were cut back, 1 base at V and 2 bases at J, with 12 bases in the middle.

The V call is TRBV7-9, the J call TRBJ2-2; 7 bases are shared with TRBD1. The CDR3 extends over 14 amino acids. V shed 11 bases, J shed 3 bases, and the junction held 9 bases outside the gene matches. Germline V gives CDR1 SEHNR, CDR2 FQNEAQ (reference sequence). The CDR3, as DNA: TGTGCCTCCAGCTTAGGGGGCTACACCGGGGAGCTGTTTTTT. Translating it yields CASSLGGYTGELFF. The full variable domain, with the rest looked up from reference TRBV7-9 and TRBJ2-2, is DTGVSQNPRHKITKRGQNVTFRCDPISEHNRLYWYRQTLGQGPEFLTYFQNEAQLEKSRLLSDRFSAERPKGSFSTLEIQRTEQGDSAMYLCASSLGGYTGELFFGEGSRLTVL.

V and J are TRBV6-5 and TRBJ1-1, with D possibly matching TRBD1 (5 bases). Germline assignment: CDR1 MNHEY and CDR2 SVGAGI. V lost 6 bases and J 5 bases, leaving 13 bases between the germline ends. The CDR3 runs to 13 residues. The CDR3 sequence: CASRQGILTEAFF. The CDR3 DNA reads TGTGCCAGCAGGCAGGGTATTTTAACTGAAGCTTTCTTT.

V gene TRBV19 combines with J gene TRBJ1-5; 9 bases match TRBD1. The CDR3 is made up of 15 amino acids. CDR1 and CDR2 from the germline V gene are LNHDA and SQIVND (reference sequence). V dropped 1 base and J dropped 7; count of bases not matched to a gene: 5. The chain's CDR3 is CASSIVQGAEQPQHF. The CDR3 coding sequence is TGTGCCAGTAGTATAGTACAGGGGGCAGAACAGCCCCAGCATTTT.

V usage is TRBV7-9 and J usage is TRBJ2-2; tentative D call: TRBD1 (6 bases). Per the germline V gene, CDR1 is SEHNR and CDR2 is FQNEAQ (reference sequence). V was shortened by 3 bases and J by 4 bases, with 12 bases between the two germline ends. The CDR3 extends over 15 amino acids. CDR3 in DNA: TGTGCCAGCAGCTTCCCACAGGGCGGCACCGGGGAGCTGTTTTTT. Translating it yields CASSFPQGGTGELFF.

This clone was observed at least ten times. This rearrangement joins TRBV30 to TRBJ2-7; 8 nucleotides align to TRBD1. Germline V gene data show CDR1 as GTSNPN and CDR2 as SVGIG (reference sequence). The CDR3 is made up of 13 amino acids. V lost 5 bases to trimming and J lost 6 bases; unmatched junction nucleotides: 9. Written as DNA, the CDR3 is TGTGCCTGGCGACACAGGGGGACAAGCGAGCAGTACTTC. Protein sequence: CAWRHRGTSEQYF.

This chain uses TRBV7-3 with TRBJ1-1; 7 nucleotides line up with TRBD1. J lost 0 bases, V lost 4 bases, and 11 bases had no gene match. The CDR3 consists of 17 residues. CDR1 and CDR2 from the germline V gene are SGHTA and FQGTGA. Here the CDR3 reads CASSSGQDPRMNTEAFF. CDR3 in DNA: TGTGCCAGCAGCTCCGGACAGGACCCCCGTATGAACACTGAAGCTTTCTTT.

V and J are TRBV21-1 and TRBJ2-3; the D call in the table, TRBD1, was not verified against the DNA. TRBV21-1 is an annotated pseudogene. The CDR3 consists of 12 residues. CDR3 nucleotide sequence: TGTGCCAGCAGCAGCGGGACAGGGACGTCGTATTTT. Protein: CASSSGTGTSYF.

The chain joins TRBV30 to TRBJ1-6, with 9 bases identical to TRBD1. Germline V gene sequence: CDR1 GTSNPN, CDR2 SVGIG (reference sequence). The ends lost 4 bases at V and 9 bases at J; junction bases unmatched: 4. The CDR3 runs 13 residues. This chain's CDR3 is CAWIGTGPSPLHF. As DNA, the CDR3 is TGTGCCTGGATCGGGACAGGGCCTTCACCCCTCCACTTT.

This clone was observed a few times. J is TRBJ1-1 and V is TRBV7-8; tentative D call: TRBD1 (5 bases). Germline CDR1 reads SGHVS; CDR2 reads FQNEAQ. Trimming removed 6 bases at V and 1 base at J, with 15 bases between. This CDR3 region has 15 residues. CDR3 region: CASSLFGGENTEAFF. The CDR3 DNA is TGTGCCAGCAGTTTGTTCGGGGGGGAGAACACTGAAGCTTTCTTT.

J is TRBJ1-2 and V is TRBV5-1; no clear D gene. Trimming took off 4 bases at V and 7 bases at J, with 23 bases between the two ends. From germline, CDR1 is SGHRS and CDR2 YFSETQ. The CDR3 is made up of 16 amino acids. CDR3 in amino acids: CASSPLIDFRDGGYTF. CDR3 DNA: TGCGCCAGCAGCCCCCTTATTGACTTTCGCGATGGTGGCTACACCTTC.

The chain joins TRBV10-3 to TRBJ2-3; TRBD2 might be the D (6 bases). The germline gives CDR1 ENHRY, CDR2 SYGVKD. The CDR3 runs to 14 residues. Trimming took 7 bases from V and 0 from J, leaving 11 bases between them. CDR3 loop: CAITAGLSTDTQYF. Here the CDR3 DNA reads TGTGCCATCACCGCGGGGCTAAGCACAGATACGCAGTATTTT.

This chain uses TRBV5-8 with TRBJ2-1, with TRBD1 matching over 7 bases. J was trimmed by 7 bases and V by 1 base; bases with no gene match: 5. The CDR3 is made up of 14 amino acids. Per the germline V gene, CDR1 is SGHTS and CDR2 is YDEGEE. CDR3 protein: CASSLRGLVNEQFF. CDR3 bases: TGTGCCAGCAGCTTGAGGGGGCTTGTAAATGAGCAGTTCTTC. The full variable domain, with the rest looked up from reference TRBV5-8 and TRBJ2-1, is EAGVTQSPTHLIKTRGQQATLRCSPISGHTSVYWYQQALGLGLQFLLWYDEGEERNRGNFPPRFSGRQFPNYSSELNVNALELEDSALYLCASSLRGLVNEQFFGPGTRLTVL.

The chain employs TRBV5-8 and TRBJ2-1; D may be TRBD2 (6 bases). The V and J ends lost 4 bases and 0 bases respectively, with 14 bases between them. The CDR3 runs 16 residues. The V gene's germline CDR1 is SGHTS and CDR2 YDEGEE. The CDR3 DNA is TGTGCCAGCAGCCGGAGGGACGCCAGCTCCTACAATGAGCAGTTCTTC. This gives the protein CASSRRDASSYNEQFF.

The chain recombines TRBV6-5 with TRBJ1-2; TRBD1 matches 7 bases. Germline-derived CDR1 and CDR2 are MNHEY and SVGAGI. The V segment lost 7 bases and the J segment 7 bases; nucleotides outside the gene matches: 9. This CDR3 region has 13 residues. For the CDR3, the DNA is TGTGCCAGCATTCGAGGGACAGAAGGTGGCTACACCTTC. As protein: CASIRGTEGGYTF.

This CDR3 reads CASSYRDSQNQPQHF. The CDR3 DNA is TGTGCCAGCAGTTACCGGGACAGCCAAAATCAGCCCCAGCATTTT. The genes are TRBV6-2 or TRBV6-3 and TRBJ1-5, with 7 nucleotides matching TRBD1. The CDR3 contains 15 residues. The germline V gene encodes CDR1 MNHEY and CDR2 SVGEGT. V shed 2 bases and J 4 bases; nucleotides not matched to a gene: 5.